This T cell receptor beta chain is drawn from a study of OX40 agonist ivuxolimab in advanced cancers. Background on the study: Having had anti-PD-1, anti-PD-L1 or anti-CTLA-4 therapy before was allowed, and under 50% had some.

Samples of blood were obtained at baseline, on cycle 4 day 1, and on cycle 7 day 1. Sequencing used immunoSEQ multiplex PCR; TCRdb keeps in-frame clones, though not all of them. The sample consists of 50,000 to 80,000 clones, about 81% of them appearing once. Comments on this clone: The antigen remains undetermined.

The V gene's germline CDR1 is SEHNR and CDR2 FQNEAQ (reference sequence). V lost 5 bases and J lost 0, with 14 bases in between. The CDR3 covers 16 residues. The study, taken as a whole, reports: Antigen specificity was not determined for the expanded peripheral T cells.

The input for sequencing was CD4+ or CD8+ T cells sorted from blood, taken in a trial of the OX40 agonist ivuxolimab. This sequence originates from an adult with an advanced solid tumor such as melanoma, head and neck, liver or kidney cancer. This sequence joins TRBV7-9 and TRBJ1-5; D unresolved. CDR3 DNA: TGTGCCAGCAGCCCAGAGACACCGTATAGCAATCAGCCCCAGCATTTT. Translation: CASSPETPYSNQPQHF.